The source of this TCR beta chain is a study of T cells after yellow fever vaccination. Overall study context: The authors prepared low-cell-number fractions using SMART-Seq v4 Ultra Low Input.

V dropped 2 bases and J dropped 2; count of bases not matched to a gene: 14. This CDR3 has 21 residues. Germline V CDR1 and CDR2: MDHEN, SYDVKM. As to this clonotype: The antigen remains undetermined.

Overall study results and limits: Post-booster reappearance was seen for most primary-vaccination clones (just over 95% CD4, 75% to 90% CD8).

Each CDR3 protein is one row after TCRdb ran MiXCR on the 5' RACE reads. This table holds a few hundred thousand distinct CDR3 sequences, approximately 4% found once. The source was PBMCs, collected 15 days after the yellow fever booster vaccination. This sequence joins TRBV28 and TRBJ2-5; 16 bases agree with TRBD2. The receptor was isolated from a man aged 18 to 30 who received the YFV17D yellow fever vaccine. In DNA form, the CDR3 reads TGTGCCAGCAGTTTAAGCCCCGAACCGGGACTAGCGGGGGGGATGCAAGAGACCCAGTACTTC. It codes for CASSLSPEPGLAGGMQETQYF.